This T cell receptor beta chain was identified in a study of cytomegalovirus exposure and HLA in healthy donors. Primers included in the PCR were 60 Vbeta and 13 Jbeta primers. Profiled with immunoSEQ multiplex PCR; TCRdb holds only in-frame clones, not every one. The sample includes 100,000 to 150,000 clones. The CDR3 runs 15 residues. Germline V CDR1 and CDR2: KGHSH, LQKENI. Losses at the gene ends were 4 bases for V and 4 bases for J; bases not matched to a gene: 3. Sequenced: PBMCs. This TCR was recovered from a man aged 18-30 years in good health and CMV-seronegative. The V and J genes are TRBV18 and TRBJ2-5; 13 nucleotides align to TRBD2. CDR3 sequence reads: CASSLLAGGRETQYF. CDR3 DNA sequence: TGTGCCAGCTCACTACTAGCGGGGGGGCGAGAGACCCAGTACTTC.